This TCR beta chain was recorded in a study of cytomegalovirus exposure and HLA in healthy donors. Study-wide results and caveats: Excluded: some indistinguishable V segments such as TRBV6-2 and TRBV6-3. Rare TCR sequences dominated, though some public TCRs recurred in many donors. Data from an earlier analysis indicated that most TCR beta V segments were productive either about 90% or about 30% of the time. Later on, analysis showed that most CMV-associated TCR beta chains appeared to be HLA-restricted.

V gave up 3 bases and J gave up 7 bases, with 14 bases separating them. Germline values: CDR1 SGHRS, CDR2 YFSETQ. CDR3 length equals 13 residues. The PCR was carried out with 60 Vbeta primers and 13 Jbeta primers. Measured with immunoSEQ multiplex PCR; TCRdb has only the in-frame clones, and not every one. The sample holds 99,000 or so clones, around 9.1% seen once. This clone came up a few times. Its cognate antigen is unknown. V usage is TRBV5-1 and J usage is TRBJ2-7; D unclear. Sequenced sample: PBMCs. This clonotype originated in a man aged 40-50 years in good health and CMV-seropositive. The CDR3 sequence is CASSSRGKEEQYF. The CDR3 nucleotides are TGCGCCAGCAGCTCGCGCGGAAAAGAAGAGCAGTACTTC.